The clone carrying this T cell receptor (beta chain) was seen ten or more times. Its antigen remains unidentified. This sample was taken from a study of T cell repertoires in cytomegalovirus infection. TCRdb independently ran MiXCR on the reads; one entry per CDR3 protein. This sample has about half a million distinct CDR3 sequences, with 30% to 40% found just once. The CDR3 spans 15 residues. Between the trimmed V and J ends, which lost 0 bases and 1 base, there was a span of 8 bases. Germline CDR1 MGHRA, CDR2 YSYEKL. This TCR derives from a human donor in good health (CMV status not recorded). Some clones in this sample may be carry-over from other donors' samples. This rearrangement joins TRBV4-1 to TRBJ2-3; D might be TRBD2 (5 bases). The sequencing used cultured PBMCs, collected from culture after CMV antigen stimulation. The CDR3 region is CASSQEERGTDTQYF. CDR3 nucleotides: TGCGCCAGCAGCCAAGAGGAGAGGGGCACAGATACGCAGTATTTT.